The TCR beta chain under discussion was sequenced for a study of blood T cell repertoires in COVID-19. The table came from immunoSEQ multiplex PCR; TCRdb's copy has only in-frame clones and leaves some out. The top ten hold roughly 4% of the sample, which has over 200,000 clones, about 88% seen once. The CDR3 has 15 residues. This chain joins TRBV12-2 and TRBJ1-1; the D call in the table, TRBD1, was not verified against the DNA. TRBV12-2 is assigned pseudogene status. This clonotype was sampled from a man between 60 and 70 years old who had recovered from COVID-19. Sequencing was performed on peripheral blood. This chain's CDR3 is CASRPTDDSITEAFF. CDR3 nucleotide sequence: TGTGCAAGTCGCCCCACCGATGACAGCATCACTGAAGCTTTCTTT.